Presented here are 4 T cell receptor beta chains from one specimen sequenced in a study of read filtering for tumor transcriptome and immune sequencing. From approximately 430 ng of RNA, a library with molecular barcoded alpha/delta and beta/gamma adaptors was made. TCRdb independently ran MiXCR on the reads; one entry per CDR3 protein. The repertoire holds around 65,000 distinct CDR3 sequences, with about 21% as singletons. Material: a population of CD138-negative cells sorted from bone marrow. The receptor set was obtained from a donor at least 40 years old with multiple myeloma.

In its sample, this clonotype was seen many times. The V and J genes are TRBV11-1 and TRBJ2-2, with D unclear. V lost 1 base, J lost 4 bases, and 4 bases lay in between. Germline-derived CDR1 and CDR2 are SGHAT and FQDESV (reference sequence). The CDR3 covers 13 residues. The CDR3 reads CASSLGATGELFF. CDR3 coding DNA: TGTGCCAGCAGCTTAGGAGCCACCGGGGAGCTGTTTTTT.

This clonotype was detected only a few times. CDR3 DNA: TGCAGTGCTAGACAGGGTCTCAATCAGCCCCAGCATTTT. Its protein is CSARQGLNQPQHF. The V gene is TRBV20-1, the J gene TRBJ1-5, with D possibly TRBD1 on 5 matching bases. Looked up from germline, CDR1 is DFQATT and CDR2 is SNEGSKA (reference sequence). Between the trimmed V and J ends, which lost 2 bases and 3 bases, there was a span of 8 bases. The CDR3 sequence is 13 residues long.

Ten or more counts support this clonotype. CDR3 bases: TGTGCCAGCAGCCCCGGGACTAGCGGGGCCTCCTACGAGCAGTACTTC. This translates into CASSPGTSGASYEQYF. The chain has TRBV3-1 and TRBJ2-7; TRBD2 matches at 13 bases. Germline lookup yields CDR1 LGHDT and CDR2 YNNKEL (reference sequence). This CDR3 region has 16 residues. V lost 4 bases to trimming and J lost 0 bases; unmatched junction nucleotides: 3.

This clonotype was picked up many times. CDR3 coding DNA: TGTGCCAGCAGCTCCACAGGGGGCGGTAATGAAAAACTGTTTTTT. Amino acids: CASSSTGGGNEKLFF. The chain carries TRBV7-9 and TRBJ1-4, with TRBD1 matching over 9 bases. In germline, CDR1 is SEHNR, CDR2 FQNEAQ (reference sequence). The CDR3 length is 15 residues. Trimming took 4 bases from V and 4 from J; bases not matched to a gene: 4.